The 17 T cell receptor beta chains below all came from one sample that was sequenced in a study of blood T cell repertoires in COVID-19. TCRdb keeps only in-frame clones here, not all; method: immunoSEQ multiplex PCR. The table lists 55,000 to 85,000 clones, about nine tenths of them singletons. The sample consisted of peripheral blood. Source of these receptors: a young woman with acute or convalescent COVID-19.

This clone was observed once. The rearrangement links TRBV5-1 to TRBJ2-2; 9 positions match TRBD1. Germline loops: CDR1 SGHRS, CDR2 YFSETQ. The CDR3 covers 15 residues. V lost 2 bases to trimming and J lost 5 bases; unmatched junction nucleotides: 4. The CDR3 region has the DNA TGCGCCAGCAGCTTTGGGACAGGGTGGACCGGGGAGCTGTTTTTT. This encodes CASSFGTGWTGELFF.

The CDR3 sequence is CASSEGTATNYGYTF. CDR3 in DNA: TGTGCCAGCAGTGAAGGGACAGCTACTAACTATGGCTACACCTTC. The chain combines TRBV25-1 with TRBJ1-2; 7 bases match TRBD1. In germline, CDR1 is MGHDK, CDR2 SYGVNS. The trim removed 2 bases at V and 0 bases at J, leaving 3 bases unmatched. There are 15 residues in the CDR3.

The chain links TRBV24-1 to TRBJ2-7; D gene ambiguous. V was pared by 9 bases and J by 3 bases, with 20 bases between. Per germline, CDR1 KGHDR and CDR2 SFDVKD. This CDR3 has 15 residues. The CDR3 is CATYFPPSLVYEQYF. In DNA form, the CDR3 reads TGTGCCACCTACTTCCCCCCCTCGCTTGTCTACGAGCAGTACTTC.

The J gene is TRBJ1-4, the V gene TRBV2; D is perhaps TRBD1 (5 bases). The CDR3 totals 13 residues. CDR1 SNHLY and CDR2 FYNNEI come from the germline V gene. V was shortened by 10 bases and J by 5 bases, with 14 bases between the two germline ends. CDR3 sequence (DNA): TGTGCCACGGGGCGGGATTCAAATGAAAAACTGTTTTTT. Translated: CATGRDSNEKLFF.

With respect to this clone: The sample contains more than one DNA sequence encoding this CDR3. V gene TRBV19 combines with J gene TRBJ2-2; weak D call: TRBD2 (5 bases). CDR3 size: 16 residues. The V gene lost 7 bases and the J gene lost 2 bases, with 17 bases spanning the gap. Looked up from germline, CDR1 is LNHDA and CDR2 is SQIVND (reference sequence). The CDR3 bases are TGTGCCAGTAACCCGGGATGGGCAGGAAACACCGGGGAGCTGTTTTTT. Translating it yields CASNPGWAGNTGELFF. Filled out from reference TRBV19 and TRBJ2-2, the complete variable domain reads DGGITQSPKYLFRKEGQNVTLSCEQNLNHDAMYWYRQDPGQGLRLIYYSQIVNDFQKGDIAEGYSVSREKKESFPLTVTSAQKNPTAFYLCASNPGWAGNTGELFFGEGSRLTVL.

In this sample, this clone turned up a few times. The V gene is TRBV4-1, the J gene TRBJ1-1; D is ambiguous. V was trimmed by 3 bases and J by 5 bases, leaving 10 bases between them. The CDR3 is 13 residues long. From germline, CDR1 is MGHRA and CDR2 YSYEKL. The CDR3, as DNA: TGCGCCAGCAGCCACCCGGCGGGGACTGAAGCTTTCTTT. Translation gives CASSHPAGTEAFF.

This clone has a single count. CDR3 in DNA: TGTGCCAGCAGTTACAAGGGGGCAGGCAATGAGCAGTTCTTC. Amino acid sequence: CASSYKGAGNEQFF. V and J are TRBV6-5 and TRBJ2-1; 7 positions match TRBD1. The CDR3 contains 14 residues. The germline gives CDR1 MNHEY, CDR2 SVGAGI. Trimming removed 2 bases from V and 6 bases from J; junction bases left unmatched: 4.

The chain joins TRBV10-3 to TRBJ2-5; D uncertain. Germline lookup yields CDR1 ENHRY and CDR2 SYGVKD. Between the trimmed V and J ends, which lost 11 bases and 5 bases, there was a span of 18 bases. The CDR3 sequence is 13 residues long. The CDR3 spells CADSRMTRETQYF. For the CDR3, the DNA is TGTGCCGATTCTAGGATGACCCGGGAGACCCAGTACTTC.

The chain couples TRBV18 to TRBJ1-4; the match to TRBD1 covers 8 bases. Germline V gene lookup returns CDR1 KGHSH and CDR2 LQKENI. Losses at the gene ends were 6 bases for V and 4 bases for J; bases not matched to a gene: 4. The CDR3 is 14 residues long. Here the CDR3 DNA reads TGTGCCAGCTCCGAGGGACAGGATAATGAAAAACTGTTTTTT. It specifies CASSEGQDNEKLFF.

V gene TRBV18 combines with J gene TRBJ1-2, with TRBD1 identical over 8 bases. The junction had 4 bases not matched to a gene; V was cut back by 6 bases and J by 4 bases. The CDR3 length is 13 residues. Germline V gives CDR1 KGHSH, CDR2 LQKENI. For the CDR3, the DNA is TGTGCCAGCTCTCCTGACAGGGGCTATGGCTACACCTTC. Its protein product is CASSPDRGYGYTF.

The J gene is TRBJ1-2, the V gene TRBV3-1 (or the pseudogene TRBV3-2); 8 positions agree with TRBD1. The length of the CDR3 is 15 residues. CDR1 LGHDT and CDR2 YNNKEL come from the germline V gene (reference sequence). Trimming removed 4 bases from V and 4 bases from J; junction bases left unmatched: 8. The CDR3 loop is CASSPQGAHTYGYTF. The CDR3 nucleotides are TGTGCCAGCAGCCCCCAGGGGGCTCATACCTATGGCTACACCTTC.

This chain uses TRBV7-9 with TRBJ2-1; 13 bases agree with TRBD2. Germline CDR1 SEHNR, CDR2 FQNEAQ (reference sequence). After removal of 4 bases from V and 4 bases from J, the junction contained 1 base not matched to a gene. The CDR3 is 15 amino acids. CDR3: CASSSGLAGYNEQFF. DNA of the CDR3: TGTGCCAGCAGCTCGGGACTAGCGGGGTACAATGAGCAGTTCTTC.

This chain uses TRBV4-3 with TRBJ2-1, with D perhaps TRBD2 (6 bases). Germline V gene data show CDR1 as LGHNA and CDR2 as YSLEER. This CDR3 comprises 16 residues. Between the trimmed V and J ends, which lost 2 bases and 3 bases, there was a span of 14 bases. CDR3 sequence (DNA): TGCGCCAGCAGCCAAAACGACCGGGACTTCTACAATGAGCAGTTCTTC. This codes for CASSQNDRDFYNEQFF.

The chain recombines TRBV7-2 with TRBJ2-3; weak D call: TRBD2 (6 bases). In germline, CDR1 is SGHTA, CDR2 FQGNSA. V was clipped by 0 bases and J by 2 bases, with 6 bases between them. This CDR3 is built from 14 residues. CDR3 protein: CASSLAGLTDTQYF. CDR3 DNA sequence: TGTGCCAGCAGCTTAGCGGGACTCACAGATACGCAGTATTTT. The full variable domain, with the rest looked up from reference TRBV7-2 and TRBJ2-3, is GAGVSQSPSNKVTEKGKDVELRCDPISGHTALYWYRQSLGQGLEFLIYFQGNSAPDKSGLPSDRFSAERTGGSVSTLTIQRTQQEDSAVYLCASSLAGLTDTQYFGPGTRLTVL.

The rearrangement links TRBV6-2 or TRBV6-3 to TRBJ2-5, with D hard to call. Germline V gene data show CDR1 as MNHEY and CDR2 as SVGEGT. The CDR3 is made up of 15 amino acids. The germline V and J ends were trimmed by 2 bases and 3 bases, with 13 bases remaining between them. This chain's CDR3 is CASSYNSKGEETQYF. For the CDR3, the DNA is TGTGCCAGCAGTTACAACTCCAAAGGAGAAGAGACCCAGTACTTC.

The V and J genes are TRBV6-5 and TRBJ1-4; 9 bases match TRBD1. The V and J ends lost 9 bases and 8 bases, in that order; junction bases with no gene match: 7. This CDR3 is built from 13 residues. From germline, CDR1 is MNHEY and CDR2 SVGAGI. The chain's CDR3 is CASGTGWGEKLFF. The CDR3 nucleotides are TGTGCCAGTGGGACAGGGTGGGGCGAAAAACTGTTTTTT.

CDR3 bases: TGTGCCAGCAGCCTCCGAGGGACAGTCGATGGCTACACCTTC. Residues: CASSLRGTVDGYTF. V usage is TRBV6-2 or TRBV6-3 and J usage is TRBJ1-2, with 7 positions matching TRBD1. This CDR3 spans 14 amino acids. The germline V gene has CDR1 MNHEY and CDR2 SVGEGT. The V and J ends lost 6 bases and 6 bases, in that order; junction bases with no gene match: 10.